This T cell receptor beta chain originates from a study of long-term antiretroviral therapy in people with HIV. This CDR3 region has 17 residues. V lost 6 bases and J lost 3; bases outside the gene matches: 12. Per the germline V gene, CDR1 is LNHDA and CDR2 is SQIVND (reference sequence). This was the immunoSEQ v3.0 assay at survey level. TCRdb's table, derived via immunoSEQ multiplex PCR, lists solely in-frame clones and lacks some. The sample has some 18,000 clones; over 65% are singletons. The receptor was isolated from a woman aged 45 to 65 with HIV. The chain is built from TRBV19 and TRBJ2-2; 8 bases fit TRBD2. Sequences were derived from unsorted PBMCs, sampled 0.5 years before starting antiretroviral therapy. CDR3 sequence reads: CASRGRQRGIDTGELFF. As DNA, the CDR3 is TGTGCCAGTAGGGGTCGTCAGCGGGGGATAGACACCGGGGAGCTGTTTTTT. The full variable domain, its missing parts supplied by reference TRBV19 and TRBJ2-2, is DGGITQSPKYLFRKEGQNVTLSCEQNLNHDAMYWYRQDPGQGLRLIYYSQIVNDFQKGDIAEGYSVSREKKESFPLTVTSAQKNPTAFYLCASRGRQRGIDTGELFFGEGSRLTVL.